Shown below are 11 T cell receptor beta chains from a single sample sequenced in a study of immune cell composition in non-small cell lung cancer. Clones were sequenced by immunoSEQ multiplex PCR, and TCRdb holds only the in-frame ones, with some missing. The sample records under 3,000 clones, 82% being singletons. Sequencing used lung tumor tissue. The receptors stem from a human donor with non-small cell lung cancer.

This chain connects TRBV27 to TRBJ1-2; 10 bases fit TRBD1. The CDR3 has 15 residues. Germline V gene lookup returns CDR1 MNHEY and CDR2 SMNVEV (reference sequence). V was pared by 6 bases and J by 2 bases, with 6 bases of the junction left unmatched. CDR3 protein: CASSERTGGNYGYTF. The CDR3 DNA sequence: TGTGCCAGCAGCGAGAGGACAGGGGGGAACTATGGCTACACCTTC.

The chain joins TRBV5-6 to TRBJ1-1, with 8 bases fitting TRBD1. J was trimmed by 3 bases and V by 2 bases; bases with no gene match: 9. The CDR3 has 16 amino acids. CDR1 is SGHDT, CDR2 YYEEEE, per germline. CDR3 bases: TGTGCCAGCAGCTTATTTGGGACAGGTGGTTACACTGAAGCTTTCTTT. It yields the protein CASSLFGTGGYTEAFF.

The chain employs TRBV19 and TRBJ2-3; 8 bases match TRBD2. The CDR3 length is 14 residues. Germline loops: CDR1 LNHDA, CDR2 SQIVND (reference sequence). V dropped 3 bases and J dropped 3; count of bases not matched to a gene: 2. This CDR3 reads CASSMSGGTDTQYF. In nucleotides, the CDR3 is TGTGCCAGTAGTATGAGCGGGGGTACAGATACGCAGTATTTT.

The chain links TRBV7-7 to TRBJ1-2; D remains unclear. The CDR3 loop spans 18 amino acids. Looked up from germline, CDR1 is SSHAT and CDR2 is FNYEAQ (reference sequence). Trimming shortened V by 5 bases and J by 7 bases, and 29 bases separated the two germline ends. The DNA for the CDR3 is TGTGCCAGCAGCGCCAAGCGCTGGTTGGGAGACTCCCGATGTGGCTACACCTTC. Translation gives CASSAKRWLGDSRCGYTF. The variable domain in full, completed from reference TRBV7-7 and TRBJ1-2, reads GAGVSQSPRYKVTKRGQDVTLRCDPISSHATLYWYQQALGQGPEFLTYFNYEAQPDKSGLPSDRFSAERPEGSISTLTIQRTEQRDSAMYRCASSAKRWLGDSRCGYTFGSGTRLTVV.

V and J are TRBV5-1 and TRBJ2-5, with D perhaps matching TRBD1 (7 bases). Germline loops: CDR1 SGHRS, CDR2 YFSETQ. V gave up 5 bases and J gave up 3 bases, with 20 bases separating them. CDR3 size: 16 residues. CDR3 loop: CASRLQGGTAKETQYF. The CDR3 nucleotides are TGCGCCAGCAGACTCCAAGGCGGGACAGCTAAAGAGACCCAGTACTTC.

This clone was counted only a few times. Here the CDR3 reads CATGVSYEQYF. The CDR3 DNA is TGTGCGACAGGGGTTTCCTACGAGCAGTACTTC. This chain connects TRBV27 to TRBJ2-7; TRBD1 aligns across 8 bases. Germline CDR1 is MNHEY and CDR2 is SMNVEV (reference sequence). This CDR3 has 11 residues.

This clone is labeled large (0.1 to 1%). CDR3 region: CASSLTAPSAILAKNIQYF. CDR3 DNA sequence: TGCGCCAGCAGCTTGACAGCCCCATCGGCAATACTAGCCAAAAACATTCAGTACTTC. The rearrangement joins TRBV5-1 to TRBJ2-4; D is unclear. The germline CDR1 and CDR2 sequences are SGHRS and YFSETQ. V shed 1 base and J shed 0 bases, with 20 bases lying between them. The CDR3 runs 19 residues.

This sequence joins TRBV11-3 and TRBJ2-2, with D perhaps TRBD2 (6 bases). With 5 bases removed from V and 0 bases from J, the gap between germline ends came to 13 bases. There are 16 residues in the CDR3. Per the germline V gene, CDR1 is SGHNT and CDR2 is YENEEA. In DNA, the CDR3 is TGTGCCAGCAGCCCGGGACTGATCGCGAACACCGGGGAGCTGTTTTTT. It yields the protein CASSPGLIANTGELFF.

The chain uses TRBV5-1 and TRBJ2-7; 7 positions match TRBD1. V was clipped by 4 bases and J by 6 bases; unmatched bases: 7. Germline CDR1 and CDR2: SGHRS and YFSETQ. The length of the CDR3 is 13 residues. Written as DNA, the CDR3 is TGCGCCAGCAGCCAACTACAGGGGTTCGAGCAGTACTTC. This codes for CASSQLQGFEQYF.

This chain links TRBV6-1 with TRBJ2-7; no definite D call. Germline V CDR1 and CDR2: MNHNS, SASEGT. V lost 7 bases to trimming and J lost 0 bases, with 13 bases between them. This CDR3 contains 14 residues. The CDR3 coding sequence is TGTGCCAGCAAAGGAGCTTTCAGCTCCTACGAGCAGTACTTC. This encodes CASKGAFSSYEQYF.

The gene calls are TRBV19 and TRBJ2-7, with D possibly matching TRBD2 (5 bases). Germline lookup yields CDR1 LNHDA and CDR2 SQIVND (reference sequence). The V gene lost 8 bases and the J gene lost 0 bases, with 14 bases spanning the gap. This CDR3 spans 14 amino acids. The DNA for the CDR3 is TGTGCCAGTGCAAAGGAGCGGCACTCCTACGAGCAGTACTTC. This codes for CASAKERHSYEQYF.